The source of this T cell receptor (beta chain) is a study of blood T cell repertoires in COVID-19. The assay was immunoSEQ multiplex PCR, and TCRdb's table has in-frame clones only and misses some. Of around 480,000 clones detected, about 90% appear once; the ten largest clones hold 0.7%. Two negative PCRs, clearance, or symptom resolution had been documented for recovered Cohort 3 donors. The sequenced sample was PBMCs or T cells enriched from blood (not recorded which). The TCR sequence derives from a woman under 30 who had recovered from COVID-19.

CDR3 coding DNA: TGTGCTAGTGGTTTGGAGCGGGGACGGACTCTTTATGGCTACACCTTC. Protein product: CASGLERGRTLYGYTF. The rearrangement uses TRBV12-5 and TRBJ1-2, with D tentatively TRBD1 (5 bases). V lost 1 base and J lost 5, with 17 bases in between. CDR1 and CDR2 from the germline V gene are LGHNT and FRNRAP. The CDR3 consists of 16 residues.